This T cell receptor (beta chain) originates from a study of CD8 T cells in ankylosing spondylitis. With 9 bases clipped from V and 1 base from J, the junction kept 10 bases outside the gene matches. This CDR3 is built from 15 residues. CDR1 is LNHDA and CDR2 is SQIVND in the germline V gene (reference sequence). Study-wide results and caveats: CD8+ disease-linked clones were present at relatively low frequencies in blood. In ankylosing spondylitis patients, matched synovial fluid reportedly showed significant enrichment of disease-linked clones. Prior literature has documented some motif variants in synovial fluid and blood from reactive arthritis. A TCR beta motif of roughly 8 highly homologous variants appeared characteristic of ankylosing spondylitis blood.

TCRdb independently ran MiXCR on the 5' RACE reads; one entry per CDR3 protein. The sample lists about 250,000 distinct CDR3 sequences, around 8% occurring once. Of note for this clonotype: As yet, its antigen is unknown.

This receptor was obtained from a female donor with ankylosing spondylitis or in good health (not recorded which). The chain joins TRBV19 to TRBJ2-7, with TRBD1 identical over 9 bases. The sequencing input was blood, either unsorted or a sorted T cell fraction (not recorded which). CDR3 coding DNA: TGTGCCAGCGCTAGCTTCGGGACAGGGTCCTACGAGCAGTACTTC. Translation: CASASFGTGSYEQYF.